This entry lists 15 T cell receptor beta chains sequenced from one sample in a study of CD8 T cells in ankylosing spondylitis. Overall study results and limits: Typical of ankylosing spondylitis blood, it appeared, was a TCR beta motif of eight highly homologous variants.

TCRdb re-analysed the 5' RACE reads in MiXCR, keeping a single row per CDR3 protein. The table lists about 510,000 distinct CDR3 sequences, approximately 5% of them singletons. These TCRs are of unknown antigen specificity. Material: blood, either unsorted or a sorted T cell fraction (not recorded which). These receptor sequences come from a male donor with ankylosing spondylitis.

This clonotype was seen ten or more times. V and J are TRBV10-3 and TRBJ2-3; 12 bases are a match to TRBD2. Germline values: CDR1 ENHRY, CDR2 SYGVKD. V shed 6 bases, J shed 4 bases, and the junction held 11 bases outside the gene matches. This CDR3 is built from 17 residues. In DNA form, the CDR3 reads TGTGCCATCAGCCCCGGAGGACTAGCGGGAACCGCAGATACGCAGTATTTT. This sequence encodes CAISPGGLAGTADTQYF.

This clonotype was counted at least ten times. The CDR3 DNA sequence: TGTGCCAGTAGGGGCCGAATTTACACTGAAGCTTTCTTT. Protein product: CASRGRIYTEAFF. The chain carries TRBV12-3 or TRBV12-4 and TRBJ1-1; D may be TRBD1 (5 bases). This CDR3 has 13 residues. The ends were cut back, 9 bases at V and 3 bases at J, with 14 bases in the middle.

In this sample, this clonotype turned up many times. The rearrangement uses TRBV12-3 or TRBV12-4 and TRBJ2-2; D is perhaps TRBD1 (5 bases). This CDR3 is 16 amino acids long. The V and J ends lost 10 bases and 1 base respectively, with 19 bases between them. The CDR3, as DNA: TGTGCCACCCACCCTTTCCCCAGGGAGAACACCGGGGAGCTGTTTTTT. This translates into CATHPFPRENTGELFF.

In this sample, this clonotype turned up many times. This sequence joins TRBV14 and TRBJ2-7; D is perhaps TRBD1 (6 bases). V was shortened by 3 bases and J by 4 bases, with 13 bases between the two germline ends. CDR1 is SGHDN and CDR2 is FVKESK in the germline V gene. This CDR3 region has 14 residues. CDR3 region: CASSHWTDPYEQYF. For the CDR3, the DNA is TGTGCCAGCAGCCATTGGACAGACCCATACGAGCAGTACTTC.

The V gene is TRBV30, the J gene TRBJ1-5; D is undetermined. Trimming stripped 3 bases from V and 5 bases from J, with 14 bases between. This CDR3 comprises 14 residues. Germline CDR1 and CDR2: GTSNPN and SVGIG (reference sequence). CDR3 sequence: CAWRGRTADQPQHF. The CDR3, as DNA: TGTGCCTGGAGGGGTCGGACCGCAGATCAGCCCCAGCATTTT. Supplemented by reference TRBV30 and TRBJ1-5, the full variable domain reads SQTIHQWPATLVQPVGSPLSLECTVEGTSNPNLYWYRQAAGRGLQLLFYSVGIGQISSEVPQNLSASRPQDRQFILSSKKLLLSDSGFYLCAWRGRTADQPQHFGDGTRLSIL.

This clonotype was observed at least ten times. V gene TRBV5-1 combines with J gene TRBJ2-1; 10 bases agree with TRBD2. CDR3 length equals 15 residues. CDR1 and CDR2 (germline): SGHRS, YFSETQ. J lost 5 bases, V lost 4 bases, and 6 bases had no gene match. CDR3 sequence: CASSLITSGDNEQFF. For the CDR3, the DNA is TGCGCCAGCAGCCTTATTACTAGCGGGGACAATGAGCAGTTCTTC.

This clonotype was counted at least ten times. The DNA for the CDR3 is TGCAGCGTCGCAACTAGCGGACTTCGCACAGATACGCAGTATTTT. Translating gives CSVATSGLRTDTQYF. The V call is TRBV29-1, the J call TRBJ2-3; TRBD2 aligns across 8 bases. There are 15 residues in the CDR3. J gave up 1 base and V 6 bases, and 9 bases lay outside the gene matches. Germline CDR1 and CDR2: SQVTM and ANQGSEA.

Many counts were recorded for this clonotype. This chain uses TRBV20-1 with TRBJ2-5; the match to TRBD1 covers 7 bases. The V gene end was trimmed by 5 bases and the J gene end by 2 bases; junction bases not matched to a gene: 8. CDR3 length equals 14 residues. Per the germline V gene, CDR1 is DFQATT and CDR2 is SNEGSKA (reference sequence). CDR3 sequence: CSAGPRTGQETQYF. DNA of the CDR3: TGCAGTGCTGGCCCCCGGACAGGACAAGAGACCCAGTACTTC.

This clonotype showed up many times. The rearrangement uses TRBV12-3 or TRBV12-4 and TRBJ1-2; D possibly corresponds to TRBD1 (6 bases). The V and J ends lost 6 bases and 2 bases respectively, with 13 bases between them. The CDR3 is made up of 14 amino acids. The CDR3 DNA is TGTGCCAGCAGGCCCGCAGGGGCCAACTATGGCTACACCTTC. Translated: CASRPAGANYGYTF.

This clonotype was picked up many times. This chain links TRBV4-2 with TRBJ2-7; 12 bases map to TRBD2. The trim removed 4 bases at V and 2 bases at J, leaving 3 bases unmatched. The CDR3 runs 15 residues. Per the germline V gene, CDR1 is LGHNA and CDR2 is YNFKEQ. The CDR3 region is CASSPLAGGPYEQYF. The DNA of the CDR3 is TGTGCCAGCAGCCCACTAGCGGGAGGCCCCTACGAGCAGTACTTC.

This clonotype was found many times. The gene calls are TRBV20-1 and TRBJ1-1, with a weak D call TRBD1 (5 bases). CDR1 is DFQATT and CDR2 is SNEGSKA in the germline V gene (reference sequence). This CDR3 is 14 amino acids long. V lost 1 base and J lost 1, with 10 bases in between. CDR3 loop: CSARGWGGNTEAFF. Written as DNA, the CDR3 is TGCAGTGCTAGAGGGTGGGGGGGGAACACTGAAGCTTTCTTT.

This clonotype came up many times. The V call is TRBV5-1, the J call TRBJ2-1; D is perhaps TRBD1 (6 bases). CDR3 length: 13 amino acids. Trimming took off 6 bases at V and 13 bases at J, with 20 bases between the two ends. The germline gives CDR1 SGHRS, CDR2 YFSETQ. The CDR3 DNA reads TGCGCCAGCACCTCGGACAGTCGATACCTCCAGTTCTTC. Protein: CASTSDSRYLQFF.

With respect to this clonotype: With a much larger clone just one base away, this may be a read error. This rearrangement joins TRBV20-1 to TRBJ2-1, with TRBD2 matching over 9 bases. This CDR3 comprises 14 residues. Germline V gene data show CDR1 as DFQATT and CDR2 as SNEGSKA (reference sequence). V shed 6 bases and J 4 bases; nucleotides not matched to a gene: 7. This CDR3 reads CSALRTSVYNEQFF. The DNA of the CDR3 is TGCAGTGCCCTAAGGACTAGCGTGTACAATGAGCAGTTCTTC.

The rearrangement uses TRBV28 and TRBJ1-4, with 7 bases fitting TRBD1. The CDR3 is made up of 14 amino acids. V trimming: 7 bases; J trimming: 4 bases; junction bases outside the gene matches: 6. Looked up from germline, CDR1 is MDHEN and CDR2 is SYDVKM. CDR3 nucleotide sequence: TGTGCCAGCATTTCAGGGGGAAGTAATGAAAAACTGTTTTTT. As protein: CASISGGSNEKLFF.

This clonotype was found many times. This chain connects TRBV5-1 to TRBJ1-1; 9 bases are shared with TRBD1. This CDR3 is 15 amino acids long. After removal of 3 bases from V and 1 base from J, the junction contained 4 bases not matched to a gene. Germline CDR1 reads SGHRS; CDR2 reads YFSETQ. As DNA, the CDR3 is TGCGCCAGCAGCTGGCGGGGACAGGGGAACACTGAAGCTTTCTTT. Protein product: CASSWRGQGNTEAFF.